This T cell receptor (beta chain) is from a study of T cells in Graves' hyperthyroidism and ophthalmopathy. Points from the study as a whole: Most clonotypes expanded in thyroid above 0.001 were likewise present in blood. Progression to ophthalmopathy was predicted a median of roughly 6.8 months early.

Comment on this clonotype: Its antigen remains unknown.

Germline CDR1 reads MGHRA; CDR2 reads YSYEKL. Deletions cut 1 base from V and 6 bases from J, with 20 bases between. There are 17 residues in the CDR3. RNA transcripts served as the template for amplifying TCR beta CDR3 regions. The TCR CDR3 first-round RT-PCR relied on the HTBI primer set. TCRdb used MiXCR to reprocess the multiplex PCR reads, holding one entry per CDR3 protein. Here the sample spans approximately 870,000 distinct CDR3 sequences, roughly 40% being singletons. Sequencing was carried out using blood. This rearrangement joins TRBV4-1 to TRBJ2-3, with a weak D call TRBD2 (6 bases). The TCR sequence derives from a man younger than 30 with Graves' hyperthyroidism. CDR3 in amino acids: CASSQGPPGVTADTQYF. The DNA for the CDR3 is TGCGCCAGCAGCCAAGGCCCCCCGGGGGTCACGGCGGATACGCAGTATTTT.